Listed here are 16 T cell receptor beta chains from one sample, sequenced in a study of blood T cells in healthy people across ages. Then a second PCR, running about 6 to 12 cycles, was carried out with a sample-barcoded 5' primer and a J-beta primer mix. TCRdb re-derived calls from the 5' RACE reads in MiXCR, one entry per CDR3 protein. The sample holds hundreds of thousands of distinct CDR3 sequences, around two fifths seen once. Sequenced: blood. The receptors originated from a man aged 80 or over in good health.

The sample holds a few counts of this clonotype. The gene calls are TRBV25-1 and TRBJ2-3; possible D gene TRBD2, 5 bases. The V end was cut by 9 bases, the J end by 2 bases, with 12 bases between. The CDR3 consists of 13 residues. Germline CDR1 and CDR2: MGHDK and SYGVNS. The CDR3 DNA reads TGTGCCAGTACCGGGGTAAACACAGATACGCAGTATTTT. Protein product: CASTGVNTDTQYF.

V usage is TRBV4-3 and J usage is TRBJ1-4; 11 bases match TRBD1. The germline gives CDR1 LGHNA, CDR2 YSLEER. V gave up 0 bases and J gave up 7 bases; unmatched junction bases: 7. The CDR3 spans 17 residues. The CDR3 is CASSQDFGQGAGEKLFF. Written as DNA, the CDR3 is TGCGCCAGCAGCCAAGATTTTGGACAGGGGGCTGGTGAAAAACTGTTTTTT.

The V gene is TRBV12-3 or TRBV12-4, the J gene TRBJ2-7; the D is unclear. Deletions cut 2 bases from V and 0 bases from J, with 8 bases between. The CDR3 is made up of 14 amino acids. The CDR3 DNA follows: TGTGCCAGCAGTTTAATGGGTGTCTCCTACGAGCAGTACTTC. It yields the protein CASSLMGVSYEQYF.

The chain carries TRBV14 and TRBJ2-7; D not resolved. There are 14 residues in the CDR3. The V end was cut by 0 bases, the J end by 3 bases, with 9 bases between. Germline assignment: CDR1 SGHDN and CDR2 FVKESK. Here the CDR3 DNA reads TGTGCCAGCAGCCAAGATCAGGTTTTCTACGAGCAGTACTTC. It encodes CASSQDQVFYEQYF.

This clonotype was counted at least ten times. The chain joins TRBV6-2 or TRBV6-3 to TRBJ2-5; D is ambiguous. V lost 2 bases and J 4 bases, leaving 11 bases between the germline ends. The CDR3 is 14 amino acids. The germline V gene has CDR1 MNHEY and CDR2 SVGEGT. The CDR3 DNA follows: TGTGCCAGCAGTTACGTCAGTCATCGAGAGACCCAGTACTTC. Translation gives CASSYVSHRETQYF.

This chain connects TRBV4-1 to TRBJ2-7, with D perhaps TRBD2 (7 bases). The J call is doubtful: the DNA matches TRBJ2-5 better. This CDR3 contains 15 residues. Germline V gene lookup returns CDR1 MGHRA and CDR2 YSYEKL. Here the CDR3 DNA reads TGCGCCAGCAGCCAAGAGGGGGGGGCCGGAGAGACCCAGTACTTC. As protein: CASSQEGGAGETQYF.

A few counts support this clonotype. The genes are TRBV3-1 and TRBJ1-2; D unresolved. The germline CDR1 and CDR2 sequences are LGHDT and YNNKEL (reference sequence). The CDR3 runs 16 residues. The ends were cut back, 0 bases at V and 4 bases at J, with 15 bases in the middle. As DNA, the CDR3 is TGTGCCAGCAGCCAAGATGTCGGAAGGCAGCCCTATGGCTACACCTTC. Its protein product is CASSQDVGRQPYGYTF.

The V call is TRBV5-1, the J call TRBJ2-2, with 10 bases lining up with TRBD1. The V gene end was trimmed by 2 bases and the J gene end by 3 bases; junction bases not matched to a gene: 4. The CDR3 covers 16 residues. CDR1 SGHRS and CDR2 YFSETQ come from the germline V gene. This CDR3 is CASSFRQGAYTGELFF. The CDR3 region has the DNA TGCGCCAGCAGCTTCAGACAGGGGGCGTACACCGGGGAGCTGTTTTTT.

This clonotype was observed once. This CDR3 is CASSLSTGSNTQYF. CDR3 in DNA: TGTGCCAGCAGCCTATCGACAGGGTCAAATACGCAGTATTTT. The J gene is TRBJ2-3, the V gene TRBV6-2 or TRBV6-3; 7 bases are a match to TRBD1. V trimming: 6 bases; J trimming: 7 bases; junction bases outside the gene matches: 10. Germline V CDR1 and CDR2: MNHEY, SVGEGT. The CDR3 extends over 14 amino acids.

The CDR3 region has the DNA TGTGCCAGCAGGGGGACTTCCACTACCGGGGAGCTGTTTTTT. Encoded protein: CASRGTSTTGELFF. The chain has TRBV7-2 and TRBJ2-2, with a tentative D call TRBD2 (6 bases). Trimming cost V 6 bases and J 5 bases, with 13 bases left between them. The CDR3 loop spans 14 amino acids. Per the germline V gene, CDR1 is SGHTA and CDR2 is FQGNSA.

This chain connects TRBV6-1 to TRBJ2-1; 11 bases line up with TRBD2. Germline V gene sequence: CDR1 MNHNS, CDR2 SASEGT. J gave up 9 bases and V 7 bases, and 17 bases lay outside the gene matches. CDR3 length equals 17 residues. The CDR3 region is CASTKGKTSGGLGEQFF. The CDR3 coding sequence is TGTGCCAGCACCAAGGGGAAAACTAGCGGGGGCCTGGGTGAGCAGTTCTTC.

This clonotype showed up just a few times. This sequence may be a read error, since a much larger clone differs from it by one base. The CDR3 region is CASSLSGVSSGRPYNEQYF. The CDR3 nucleotides are TGTGCCAGCAGTTTAAGCGGTGTGTCTAGCGGGAGACCCTACAATGAGCAGTACTTC. This chain joins TRBV27 and TRBJ2-1; 10 bases map to TRBD2. The DNA end favors TRBJ2-7, so the J call may be wrong. Germline V gene sequence: CDR1 MNHEY, CDR2 SMNVEV (reference sequence). The CDR3 runs 19 residues.

The V gene is TRBV2, the J gene TRBJ2-5; 7 bases agree with TRBD1. The end of the DNA is better explained by TRBJ2-7, so the J call may be wrong. CDR3 length: 13 residues. Germline CDR1 reads SNHLY; CDR2 reads FYNNEI. Here the CDR3 DNA reads TGTGCCAGCAGTATGGACAGGACCTACGAGCAGTACTTC. As protein: CASSMDRTYEQYF.

This clonotype was seen a single time. This clone may be a read error of a much larger clone one base away. The chain has TRBV6-2 or TRBV6-3 and TRBJ2-5, with D possibly matching TRBD2 (5 bases). This CDR3 spans 13 amino acids. V was pared by 6 bases and J by 1 base, with 9 bases between. The germline V gene encodes CDR1 MNHEY and CDR2 SVGEGT. CDR3 region: CASREGGQETQYF. CDR3 bases: TGTGCCAGCAGAGAGGGCGGCCAAGAGACCCAGTACTTC.

This clonotype has a count of ten or more. This chain uses TRBV5-1 with TRBJ2-1; 7 bases line up with TRBD1. Looked up from germline, CDR1 is SGHRS and CDR2 is YFSETQ. Losses at the gene ends were 0 bases for V and 8 bases for J; bases not matched to a gene: 5. This CDR3 is built from 14 residues. This chain's CDR3 is CASSLGQGMDEQFF. The CDR3 nucleotides read TGCGCCAGCAGCTTGGGACAGGGTATGGATGAGCAGTTCTTC.

Here the CDR3 reads CASSLGTGGAFF. In nucleotides, the CDR3 is TGTGCCAGCAGCTTAGGTACAGGGGGAGCTTTCTTT. The chain combines TRBV7-3 with TRBJ1-1; 8 positions match TRBD1. This CDR3 is 12 amino acids long. The germline V gene has CDR1 SGHTA and CDR2 FQGTGA. Trimming took 2 bases from V and 10 from J; bases not matched to a gene: 3.